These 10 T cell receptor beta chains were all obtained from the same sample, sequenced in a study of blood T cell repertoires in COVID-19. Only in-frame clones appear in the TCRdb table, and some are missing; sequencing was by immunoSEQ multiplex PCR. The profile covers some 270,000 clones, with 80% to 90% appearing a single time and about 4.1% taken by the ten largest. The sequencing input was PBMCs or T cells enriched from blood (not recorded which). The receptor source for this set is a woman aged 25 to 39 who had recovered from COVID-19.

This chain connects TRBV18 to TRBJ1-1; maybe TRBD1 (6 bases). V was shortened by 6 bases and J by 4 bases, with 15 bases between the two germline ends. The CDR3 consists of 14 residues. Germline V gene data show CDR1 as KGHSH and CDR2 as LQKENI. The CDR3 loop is CASSQAGERTEAFF. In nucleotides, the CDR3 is TGTGCCAGCTCCCAGGCAGGGGAACGCACTGAAGCTTTCTTT. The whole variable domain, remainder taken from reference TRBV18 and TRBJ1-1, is NAGVMQNPRHLVRRRGQEARLRCSPMKGHSHVYWYRQLPEEGLKFMVYLQKENIIDESGMPKERFSAEFPKEGPSILRIQQVVRGDSAAYFCASSQAGERTEAFFGQGTRLTVV.

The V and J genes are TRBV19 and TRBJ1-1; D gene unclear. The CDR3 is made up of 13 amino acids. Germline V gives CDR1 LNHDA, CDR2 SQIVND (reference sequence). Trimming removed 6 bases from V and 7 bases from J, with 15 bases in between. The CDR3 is CASSPDWSGEAFF. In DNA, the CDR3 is TGTGCCAGTAGCCCCGACTGGAGTGGTGAAGCTTTCTTT.

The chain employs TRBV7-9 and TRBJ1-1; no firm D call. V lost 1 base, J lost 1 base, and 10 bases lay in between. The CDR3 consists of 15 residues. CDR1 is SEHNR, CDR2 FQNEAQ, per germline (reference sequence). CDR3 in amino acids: CASSLVSSGNTEAFF. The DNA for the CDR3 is TGTGCCAGCAGCTTAGTTTCATCGGGGAACACTGAAGCTTTCTTT.

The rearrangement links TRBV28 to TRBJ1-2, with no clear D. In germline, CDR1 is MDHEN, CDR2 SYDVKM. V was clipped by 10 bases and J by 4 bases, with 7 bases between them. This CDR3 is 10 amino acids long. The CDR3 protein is CATGGYGYTF. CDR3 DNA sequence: TGTGCCACCGGAGGCTATGGCTACACCTTC.

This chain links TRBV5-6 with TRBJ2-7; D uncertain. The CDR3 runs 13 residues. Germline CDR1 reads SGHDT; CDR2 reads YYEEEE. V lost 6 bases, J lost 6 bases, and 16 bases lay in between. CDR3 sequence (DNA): TGTGCCAGCACCCCAGGTAGGTTAGGCGAGCAGTACTTC. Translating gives CASTPGRLGEQYF.

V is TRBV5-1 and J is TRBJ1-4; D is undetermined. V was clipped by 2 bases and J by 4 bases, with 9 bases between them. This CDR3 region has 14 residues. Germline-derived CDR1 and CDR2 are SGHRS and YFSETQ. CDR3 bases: TGCGCCAGCAGCTTTAACAGTAATAATGAAAAACTGTTTTTT. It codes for CASSFNSNNEKLFF. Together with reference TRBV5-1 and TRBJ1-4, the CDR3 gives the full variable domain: KAGVTQTPRYLIKTRGQQVTLSCSPISGHRSVSWYQQTPGQGLQFLFEYFSETQRNKGNFPGRFSGRQFSNSRSEMNVSTLELGDSALYLCASSFNSNNEKLFFGSGTQLSVL.

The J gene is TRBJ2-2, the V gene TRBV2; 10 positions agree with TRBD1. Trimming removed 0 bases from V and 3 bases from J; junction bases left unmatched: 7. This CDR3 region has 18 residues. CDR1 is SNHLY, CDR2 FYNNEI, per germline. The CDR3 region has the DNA TGTGCCAGCAGTGAAGCGGGATGGACAGGGGGTTACACCGGGGAGCTGTTTTTT. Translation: CASSEAGWTGGYTGELFF.

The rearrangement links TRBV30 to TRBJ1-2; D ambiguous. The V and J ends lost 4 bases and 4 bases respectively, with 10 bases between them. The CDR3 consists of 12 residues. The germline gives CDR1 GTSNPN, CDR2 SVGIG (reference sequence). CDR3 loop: CAWNQAGYGYTF. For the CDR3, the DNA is TGTGCCTGGAACCAGGCGGGCTATGGCTACACCTTC.

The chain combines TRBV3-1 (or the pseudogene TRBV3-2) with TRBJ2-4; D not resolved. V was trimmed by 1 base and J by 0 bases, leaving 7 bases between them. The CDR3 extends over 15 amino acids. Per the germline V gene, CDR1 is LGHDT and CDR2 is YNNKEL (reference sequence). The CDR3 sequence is CASSQVVLAKNIQYF. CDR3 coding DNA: TGTGCCAGCAGCCAAGTAGTCCTAGCCAAAAACATTCAGTACTTC.

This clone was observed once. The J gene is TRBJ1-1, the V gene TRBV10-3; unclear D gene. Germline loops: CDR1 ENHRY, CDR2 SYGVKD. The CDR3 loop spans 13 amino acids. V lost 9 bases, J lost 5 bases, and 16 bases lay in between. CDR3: CAIDAGLWTEAFF. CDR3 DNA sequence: TGTGCCATTGACGCCGGGTTGTGGACTGAAGCTTTCTTT.